This T cell receptor (beta chain) was identified in a study of ipilimumab plus nivolumab after autologous stem cell transplantation. Study information: Patients received a median of about 5 ipilimumab and about 8 nivolumab doses. The myeloma cohort included high-risk transplant-naive patients and patients relapsing within 3 years of a first autologous transplant.

Deletions cut 1 base from V and 4 bases from J, with 7 bases between. The CDR3 has 13 amino acids. Germline V gene sequence: CDR1 MNHEY, CDR2 SVGAGI. In this sample, this clone turned up a few times. Its specificity is not known. Broader study findings: Per the authors, repertoire, Treg and microbiota data justify further study.

Dosing: nivolumab 3 mg/kg IV, weeks 1, 4, 7, 10, then every two weeks to week 26. Measured with immunoSEQ multiplex PCR; TCRdb has only the in-frame clones, and not every one. Of roughly 12,000 clones in the sample, 70% to 80% were seen once. The TCR comes from a male donor with multiple myeloma. This rearrangement joins TRBV6-5 to TRBJ2-5; D is unresolved. The source was PBMCs, collected in a trial of ipilimumab plus nivolumab as post-transplant consolidation. In nucleotides, the CDR3 is TGTGCCAGCAGTTACTTCGCAGGAGAGACCCAGTACTTC. Amino acids: CASSYFAGETQYF.